This TCR beta chain appears in the sequencing data of a study of T cell repertoires in cytomegalovirus infection. As for the study in general: In public TCR beta signatures, there were indications of both CMV infection and matching HLA type.

TCRdb used MiXCR to reprocess the reads, holding one entry per CDR3 protein. The top ten clones hold 4.6% of a sample with tens of thousands of distinct CDR3 sequences, 3.7% of them seen once. General observations from the study: HLA-C-restricted CMV-specific TCR beta clonotypes were dominant in the ex vivo response. CMV carriers having the relevant HLA were flagged by cumulative public TCR beta family frequency.

Losses at the gene ends were 6 bases for V and 3 bases for J; bases not matched to a gene: 7. In germline, CDR1 is MNHEY, CDR2 SVGEGT. This CDR3 comprises 16 residues. This clonotype was observed at least ten times. What it binds is not known. This TCR derives from a human donor in good health (CMV status not recorded). Some clones in this sample may be carry-over from other donors' samples. The specimen sequenced was PBMCs. This sequence joins TRBV6-2 or TRBV6-3 and TRBJ2-1; 11 positions match TRBD2. DNA of the CDR3: TGTGCCAGCAGGGCTAGCGGGGGGCCATACTACAATGAGCAGTTCTTC. Protein: CASRASGGPYYNEQFF.